Given below is one TCR beta chain in context. The sample belongs to a study of sequential checkpoint blockade in melanoma. Across the whole study: First-line arms were nivolumab then ipilimumab, or the reverse, randomized 1:1.

The treatment here: randomized to nivolumab then ipilimumab (arm A) or the reverse (arm B). Patients had received no earlier DNA-damaging chemotherapy. Sorted cells were live CD3+CD8+, lacking CD19 and CD56, from PBMCs. Clones were sequenced by immunoSEQ multiplex PCR, and TCRdb holds only the in-frame ones, with some missing. The sample comprises tens of thousands of clones, approximately 91% of which are singletons, and roughly 15% rests with the top ten. CDR1 is GTSNPN, CDR2 SVGIG, per germline (reference sequence). With 0 bases removed from V and 10 bases from J, the gap between germline ends came to 12 bases. This CDR3 contains 12 residues.

This specimen was CD8+ T cells sorted from blood (inferred from file names), taken from a patient given nivolumab and ipilimumab in sequence. This TCR came from a human donor with melanoma. This rearrangement joins TRBV30 to TRBJ1-1; D ambiguous. In nucleotides, the CDR3 is TGTGCCTGGAGTGTAAACACCCCGGGAGCTTTCTTT. This codes for CAWSVNTPGAFF.